One T cell receptor (beta chain) is described in this entry. V gave up 0 bases and J gave up 2 bases; unmatched junction bases: 2. The CDR3 has 17 amino acids. These data come from a study of blood T cell repertoires in COVID-19. Study summary: Some COVID-19 samples were acute and others convalescent; all came from the United States, Italy and Spain.

Produced via immunoSEQ multiplex PCR; TCRdb's table is partial and in-frame only. The sample holds some 260,000 clones, approximately 82% seen once. The sequencing input was peripheral blood. This sequence joins TRBV23-1 and TRBJ2-5; TRBD2 matches 14 bases. TRBV23-1 belongs to the ORF category, with a function that is uncertain. This TCR was recovered from a woman aged 18-30 years with acute or convalescent COVID-19. The CDR3 is CASSQSGTSGSQETQYF. CDR3 coding DNA: TGCGCCAGCAGTCAATCAGGGACTAGCGGGAGTCAAGAGACCCAGTACTTC.